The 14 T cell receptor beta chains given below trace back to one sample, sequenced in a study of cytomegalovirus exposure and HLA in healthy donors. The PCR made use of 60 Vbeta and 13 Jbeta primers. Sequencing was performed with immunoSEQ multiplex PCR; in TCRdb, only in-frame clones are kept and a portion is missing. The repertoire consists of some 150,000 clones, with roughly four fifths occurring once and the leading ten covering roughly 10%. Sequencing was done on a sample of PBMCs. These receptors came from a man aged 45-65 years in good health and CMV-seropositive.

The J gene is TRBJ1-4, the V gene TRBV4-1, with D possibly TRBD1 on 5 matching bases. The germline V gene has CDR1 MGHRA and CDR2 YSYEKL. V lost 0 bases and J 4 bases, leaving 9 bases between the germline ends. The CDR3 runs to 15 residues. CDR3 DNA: TGCGCCAGCAGCCAAGATCCCGGGGGTAATGAAAAACTGTTTTTT. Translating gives CASSQDPGGNEKLFF.

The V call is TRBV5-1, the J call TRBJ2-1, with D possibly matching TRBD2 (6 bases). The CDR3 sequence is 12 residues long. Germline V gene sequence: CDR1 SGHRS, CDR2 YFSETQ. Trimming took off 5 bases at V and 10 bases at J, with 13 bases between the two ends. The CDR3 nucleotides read TGCGCCAGCAGTCTCGGTGGGAGGGAGCAGTTCTTC. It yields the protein CASSLGGREQFF.

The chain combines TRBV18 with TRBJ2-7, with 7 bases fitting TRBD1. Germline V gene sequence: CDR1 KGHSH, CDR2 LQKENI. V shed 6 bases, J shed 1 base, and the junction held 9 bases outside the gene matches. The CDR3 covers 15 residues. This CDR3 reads CASSGSRQGSYEQYF. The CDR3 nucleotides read TGTGCCAGCTCCGGGTCGCGACAGGGTTCCTACGAGCAGTACTTC.

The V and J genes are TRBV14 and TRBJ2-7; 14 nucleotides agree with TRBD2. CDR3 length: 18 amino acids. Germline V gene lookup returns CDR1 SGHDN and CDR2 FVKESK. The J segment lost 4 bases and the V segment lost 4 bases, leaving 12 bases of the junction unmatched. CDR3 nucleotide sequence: TGTGCCAGCAGCCGAGCAGGGACTAGCGGGAGTATTGGATACGAGCAGTACTTC. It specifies CASSRAGTSGSIGYEQYF.

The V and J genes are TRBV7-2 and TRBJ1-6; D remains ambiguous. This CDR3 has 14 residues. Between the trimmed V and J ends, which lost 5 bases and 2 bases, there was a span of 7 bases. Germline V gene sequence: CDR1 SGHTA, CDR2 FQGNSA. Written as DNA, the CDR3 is TGTGCCAGCAGCGCGCAAGCCTATAATTCACCCCTCCACTTT. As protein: CASSAQAYNSPLHF. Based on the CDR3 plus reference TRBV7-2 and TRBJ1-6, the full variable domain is GAGVSQSPSNKVTEKGKDVELRCDPISGHTALYWYRQSLGQGLEFLIYFQGNSAPDKSGLPSDRFSAERTGGSVSTLTIQRTQQEDSAVYLCASSAQAYNSPLHFGNGTRLTVT.

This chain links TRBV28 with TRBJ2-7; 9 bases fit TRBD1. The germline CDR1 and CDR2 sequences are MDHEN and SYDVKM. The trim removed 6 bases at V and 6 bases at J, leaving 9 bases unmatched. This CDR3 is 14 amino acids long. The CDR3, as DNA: TGTGCCAGCAGCCCTCCGGGACAGGGTTTCGAGCAGTACTTC. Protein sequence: CASSPPGQGFEQYF.

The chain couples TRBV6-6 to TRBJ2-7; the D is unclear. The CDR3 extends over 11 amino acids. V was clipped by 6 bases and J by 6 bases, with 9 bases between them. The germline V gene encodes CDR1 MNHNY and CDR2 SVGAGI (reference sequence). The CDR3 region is CASSHSIEQYF. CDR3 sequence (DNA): TGTGCCAGCAGCCACAGTATCGAGCAGTACTTC.

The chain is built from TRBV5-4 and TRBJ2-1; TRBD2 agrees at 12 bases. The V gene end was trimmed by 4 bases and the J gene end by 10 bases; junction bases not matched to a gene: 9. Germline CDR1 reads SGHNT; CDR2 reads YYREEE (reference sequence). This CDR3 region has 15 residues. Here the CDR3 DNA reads TGTGCCAGCAGCGCCCCTGGCCTAGCGGGAGGGGAGCAGTTCTTC. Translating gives CASSAPGLAGGEQFF.

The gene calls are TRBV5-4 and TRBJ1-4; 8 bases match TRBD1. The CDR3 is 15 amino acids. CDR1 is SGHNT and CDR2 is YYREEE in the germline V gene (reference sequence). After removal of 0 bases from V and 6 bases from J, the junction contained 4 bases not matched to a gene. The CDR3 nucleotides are TGTGCCAGCAGCTTGGGGACAGGGCGGGATGAAAAACTGTTTTTT. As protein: CASSLGTGRDEKLFF. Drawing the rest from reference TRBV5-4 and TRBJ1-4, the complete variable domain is ETGVTQSPTHLIKTRGQQVTLRCSSQSGHNTVSWYQQALGQGPQFIFQYYREEENGRGNFPPRFSGLQFPNYSSELNVNALELDDSALYLCASSLGTGRDEKLFFGSGTQLSVL.

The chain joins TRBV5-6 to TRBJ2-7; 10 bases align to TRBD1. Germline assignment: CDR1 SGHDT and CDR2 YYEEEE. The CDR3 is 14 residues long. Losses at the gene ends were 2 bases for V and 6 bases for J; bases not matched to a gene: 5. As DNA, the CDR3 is TGTGCCAGCAGCTTAGGGTGGACAGGGGGCGAGCAGTACTTC. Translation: CASSLGWTGGEQYF.

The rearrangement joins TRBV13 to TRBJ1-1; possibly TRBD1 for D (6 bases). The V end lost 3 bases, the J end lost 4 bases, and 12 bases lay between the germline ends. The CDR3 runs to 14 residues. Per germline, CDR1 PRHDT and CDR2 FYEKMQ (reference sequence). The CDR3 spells CASSLAGGGTEAFF. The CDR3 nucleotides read TGTGCCAGCAGCTTGGCGGGGGGCGGCACTGAAGCTTTCTTT.

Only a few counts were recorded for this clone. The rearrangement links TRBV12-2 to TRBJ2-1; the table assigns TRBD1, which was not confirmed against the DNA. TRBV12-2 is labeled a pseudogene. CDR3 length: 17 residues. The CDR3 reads CASRFKSRDRRYNEQFF. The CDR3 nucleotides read TGTGCAAGTCGCTTCAAGTCTCGGGACAGACGATACAATGAGCAGTTCTTC.

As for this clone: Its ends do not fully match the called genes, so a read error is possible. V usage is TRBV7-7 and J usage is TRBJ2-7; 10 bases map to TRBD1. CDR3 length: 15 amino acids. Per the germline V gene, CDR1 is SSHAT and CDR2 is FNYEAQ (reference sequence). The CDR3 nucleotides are TGTGCTAGCAGCCCTTCGGGACAGGGGATCCACGAGCAGTACTTC. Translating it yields CASSPSGQGIHEQYF.

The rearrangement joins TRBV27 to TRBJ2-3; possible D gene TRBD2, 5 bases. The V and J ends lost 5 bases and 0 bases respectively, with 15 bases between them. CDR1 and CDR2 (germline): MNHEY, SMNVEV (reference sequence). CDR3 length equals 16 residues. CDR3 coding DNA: TGTGCCAGCAGTCCAGACCCTAGCCGGAGCACAGATACGCAGTATTTT. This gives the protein CASSPDPSRSTDTQYF.